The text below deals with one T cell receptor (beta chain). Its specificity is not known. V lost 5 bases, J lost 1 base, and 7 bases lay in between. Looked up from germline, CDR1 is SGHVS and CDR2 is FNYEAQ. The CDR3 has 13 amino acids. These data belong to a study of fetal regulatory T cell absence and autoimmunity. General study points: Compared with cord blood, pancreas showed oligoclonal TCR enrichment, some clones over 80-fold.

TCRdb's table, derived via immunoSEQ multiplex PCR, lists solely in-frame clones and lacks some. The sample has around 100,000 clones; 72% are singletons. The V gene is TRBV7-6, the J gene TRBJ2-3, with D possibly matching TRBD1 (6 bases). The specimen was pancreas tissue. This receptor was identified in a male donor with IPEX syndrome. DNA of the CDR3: TGTGCCAGCAGCCGACAGGGCACAGATACGCAGTATTTT. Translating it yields CASSRQGTDTQYF. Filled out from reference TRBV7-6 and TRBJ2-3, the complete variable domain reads GAGVSQSPRYKVTKRGQDVALRCDPISGHVSLYWYRQALGQGPEFLTYFNYEAQQDKSGLPNDRFSAERPEGSISTLTIQRTEQRDSAMYRCASSRQGTDTQYFGPGTRLTVL.